This is a list of T cell receptor beta chains from one sample in a study of CD8+CD57+ T cells in acquired aplastic anemia. TCRdb independently ran MiXCR on the reads; one entry per CDR3 protein. The sample has about 160,000 distinct CDR3 sequences, around 45% seen once. What was sequenced was sorted CD4+, CD8+, or CD8+CD57+ T cells (not recorded which) from PBMCs. The origin of the receptors is a human donor in good health. The CDR3 runs from the conserved cysteine through the conserved F or W. D genes are given only for firm matches. Rows may omit the clone size; those that give it use once, few, many or a size class.

j_call	d_call	v_call	clone_size	cdr3_nt	cdr3_aa
TRBJ2-3	TRBD2	TRBV7-8	-	TGTGCCAGCAGCTGGCGACTAGCCACGGATACGCAGTATTTT	CASSWRLATDTQYF
TRBJ1-3	-	TRBV11-2	-	TGTGCCAGCAGTCCTATACCTGGTAAGGGACCCGAAACTGGAAACACCATATATTTT	CASSPIPGKGPETGNTIYF
TRBJ2-1	-	TRBV9	-	TGTGCCAGCAGCGTAGGTTTAGCCAATGAGCAATTCTTC	CASSVGLANEQFF
TRBJ2-1	-	TRBV7-6	few	TGTGCCAGCGGGCCCGTCCGGGACCGCAATGGGCAGTTCTTC	CASGPVRDRNGQFF
TRBJ2-3	TRBD2	TRBV4-2	many	TGTGCCAGCACACGCAGTGGCGGGGGTCGAACAGATACGCAGTATTTT	CASTRSGGGRTDTQYF
TRBJ2-2	TRBD1	TRBV20-1	many	TGCAGTGCTGGGACAGGGGGGAAGGCCACCGGGGAGCTGTTTTTT	CSAGTGGKATGELFF
TRBJ2-3	-	TRBV24-1	few	TGTGCCACCAGTGACACGCTTGATACGCAGTATTTT	CATSDTLDTQYF
TRBJ2-3	-	TRBV18	few	TGTGCCAGCTCACCACCGAACAGGGATACGCAGTATTTT	CASSPPNRDTQYF
TRBJ2-2	-	TRBV7-2	many	TGTGCCAGCAGCTTATTGGGTAGCGCGAACACCGGGGAGCTGTTTTTT	CASSLLGSANTGELFF
TRBJ2-1	TRBD2	TRBV9	many	TGTGCCAGCAGCGTAGGGACCGGGACTAGCGGTACCTACAATGAGCAGTTCTTC	CASSVGTGTSGTYNEQFF
TRBJ1-5	TRBD1	TRBV9	many	TGTGCCAGCAGCGCTCAGGGGGCGGCTCAGCCCCAGCATTTT	CASSAQGAAQPQHF
TRBJ1-1	TRBD1	TRBV10-3	many	TGTGTCATCAGTGCCGGACAGGGGAACACTGAAGCTTTCTTT	CVISAGQGNTEAFF
TRBJ1-3	-	TRBV19	-	TGTGCCAGTAGTAGGGGCTTTGGAAACACCATATATTTT	CASSRGFGNTIYF
TRBJ1-6	-	TRBV20-1	-	TGCAGTGCTAGTGGAGGGGAAATGGCGATCCACTTT	CSASGGEMAIHF
TRBJ1-1	TRBD1	TRBV12-3/TRBV12-4	few	TGTGCCAGCAGCCGCTCAGGGGGCGCCAAGGCTGAAGCTTTCTTT	CASSRSGGAKAEAFF
TRBJ2-2	-	TRBV10-3	-	TGTGCCTTCAGCCGCGGACGGGGAAGCGCCGGGGAGCTGTTTTTT	CAFSRGRGSAGELFF
TRBJ1-1	-	TRBV20-1	many	TGCAGTGCTAGTTTAGAGAACACTGAAGCTTTCTTT	CSASLENTEAFF